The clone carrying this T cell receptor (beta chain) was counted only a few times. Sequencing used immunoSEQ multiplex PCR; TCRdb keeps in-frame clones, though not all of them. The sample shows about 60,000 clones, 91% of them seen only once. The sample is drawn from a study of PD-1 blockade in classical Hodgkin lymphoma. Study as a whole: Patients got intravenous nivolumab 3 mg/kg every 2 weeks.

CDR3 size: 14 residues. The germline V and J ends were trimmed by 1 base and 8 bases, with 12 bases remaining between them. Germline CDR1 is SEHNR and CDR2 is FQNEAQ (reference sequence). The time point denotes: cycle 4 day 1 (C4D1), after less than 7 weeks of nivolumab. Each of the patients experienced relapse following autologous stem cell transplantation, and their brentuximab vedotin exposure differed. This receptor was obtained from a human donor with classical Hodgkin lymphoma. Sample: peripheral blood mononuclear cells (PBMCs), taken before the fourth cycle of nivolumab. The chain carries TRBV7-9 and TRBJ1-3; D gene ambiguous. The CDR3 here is CASSLDLGWDTIYF. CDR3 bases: TGTGCCAGCAGCTTAGATTTGGGTTGGGACACCATATATTTT.